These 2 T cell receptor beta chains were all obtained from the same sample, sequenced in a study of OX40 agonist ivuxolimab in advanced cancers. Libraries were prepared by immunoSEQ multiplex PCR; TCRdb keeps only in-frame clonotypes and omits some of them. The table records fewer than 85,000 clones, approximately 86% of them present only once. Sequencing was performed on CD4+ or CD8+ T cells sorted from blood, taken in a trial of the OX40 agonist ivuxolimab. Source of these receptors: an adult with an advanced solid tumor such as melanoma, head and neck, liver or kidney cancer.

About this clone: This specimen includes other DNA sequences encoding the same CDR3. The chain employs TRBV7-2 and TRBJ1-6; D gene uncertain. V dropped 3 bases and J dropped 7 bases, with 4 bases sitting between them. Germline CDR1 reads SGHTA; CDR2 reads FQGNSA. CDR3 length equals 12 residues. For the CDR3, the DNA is TGTGCCAGCAGCTTGAGGAATTCACCCCTCCACTTT. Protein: CASSLRNSPLHF. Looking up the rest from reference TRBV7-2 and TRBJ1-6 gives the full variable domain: GAGVSQSPSNKVTEKGKDVELRCDPISGHTALYWYRQSLGQGLEFLIYFQGNSAPDKSGLPSDRFSAERTGGSVSTLTIQRTQQEDSAVYLCASSLRNSPLHFGNGTRLTVT.

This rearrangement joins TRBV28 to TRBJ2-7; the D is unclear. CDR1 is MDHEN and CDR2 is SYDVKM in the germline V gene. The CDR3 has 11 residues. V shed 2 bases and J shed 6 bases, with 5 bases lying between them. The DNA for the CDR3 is TGTGCCAGCAGTTTAAATCGCGAGCAGTACTTC. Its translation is CASSLNREQYF.